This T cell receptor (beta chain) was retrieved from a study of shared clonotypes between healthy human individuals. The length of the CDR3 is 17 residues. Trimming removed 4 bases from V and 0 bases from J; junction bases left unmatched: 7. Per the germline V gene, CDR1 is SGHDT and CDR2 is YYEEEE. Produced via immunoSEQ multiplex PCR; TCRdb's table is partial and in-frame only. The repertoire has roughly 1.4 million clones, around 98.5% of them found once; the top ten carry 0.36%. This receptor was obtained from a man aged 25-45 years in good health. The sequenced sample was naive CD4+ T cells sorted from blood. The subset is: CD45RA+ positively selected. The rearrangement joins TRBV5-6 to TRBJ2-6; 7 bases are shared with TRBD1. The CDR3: CASSLPGQSSGANVLTF. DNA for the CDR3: TGTGCCAGCAGCCTCCCGGGACAGAGCTCTGGGGCCAACGTCCTGACTTTC. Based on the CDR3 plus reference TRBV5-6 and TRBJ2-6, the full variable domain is DAGVTQSPTHLIKTRGQQVTLRCSPKSGHDTVSWYQQALGQGPQFIFQYYEEEERQRGNFPDRFSGHQFPNYSSELNVNALLLGDSALYLCASSLPGQSSGANVLTFGAGSRLTVL.